This passage covers 20 T cell receptor beta chains from one sample sequenced in a study of blood T cell repertoires in COVID-19. Measured with immunoSEQ multiplex PCR; TCRdb has only the in-frame clones, and not every one. The sample holds some 110,000 clones; approximately 83% are singletons and the top ten take roughly 0.83%. Sequencing was carried out using peripheral blood. The source is a woman aged 70 to 79 with acute or convalescent COVID-19.

The CDR3 here is CAISAHWEAEAFF. CDR3 DNA sequence: TGTGCCATCAGTGCTCATTGGGAGGCTGAAGCTTTCTTT. V is TRBV10-3 and J is TRBJ1-1; D gene unclear. From germline, CDR1 is ENHRY and CDR2 SYGVKD. Trimming left V 4 bases short and J 6 bases short, with 12 bases between. The CDR3 consists of 13 residues.

The V call is TRBV4-1, the J call TRBJ1-2; 9 bases match TRBD1. Germline CDR1 reads MGHRA; CDR2 reads YSYEKL. The V and J ends lost 1 base and 6 bases, in that order; junction bases with no gene match: 3. The CDR3 contains 14 residues. The CDR3 loop is CASSQAGTGNGYTF. The CDR3 DNA follows: TGCGCCAGCAGCCAAGCCGGGACAGGGAATGGCTACACCTTC.

This clone was counted between two and nine times. The chain recombines TRBV18 with TRBJ2-1; 15 bases line up with TRBD2. Germline CDR1 is KGHSH and CDR2 is LQKENI. The CDR3 loop spans 17 amino acids. V lost 2 bases to trimming and J lost 10 bases; unmatched junction nucleotides: 9. This CDR3 is CASSPGAPGLAGGEQFF. Written as DNA, the CDR3 is TGTGCCAGCTCACCAGGAGCGCCGGGACTAGCGGGAGGCGAGCAGTTCTTC.

The rearrangement links TRBV29-1 to TRBJ1-4; TRBD1 matches at 8 bases. The CDR3 has 15 residues. Trimming cost V 6 bases and J 8 bases; bases outside gene matches: 14. The germline gives CDR1 SQVTM, CDR2 ANQGSEA. In DNA form, the CDR3 reads TGCAGCGTGCGTTACCAGGACAGGGAGGGGGAAAAACTGTTTTTT. It is translated as CSVRYQDREGEKLFF.

This rearrangement joins TRBV4-1 to TRBJ2-7; D might be TRBD2 (7 bases). V was pared by 4 bases and J by 5 bases, with 21 bases between. Germline V gene sequence: CDR1 MGHRA, CDR2 YSYEKL. This CDR3 contains 16 residues. CDR3: CASSLWGGGFADEQYF. CDR3 coding DNA: TGCGCCAGCAGCCTTTGGGGGGGCGGGTTTGCGGACGAGCAGTACTTC.

The rearrangement uses TRBV6-4 and TRBJ1-1; TRBD1 aligns across 8 bases. CDR3 size: 15 residues. With 0 bases clipped from V and 5 bases from J, the junction kept 5 bases outside the gene matches. Germline CDR1 MRHNA, CDR2 SNTAGT. CDR3: CASSDSGTGRTEAFF. DNA of the CDR3: TGTGCCAGCAGTGACTCTGGGACAGGAAGAACTGAAGCTTTCTTT.

V and J are TRBV4-1 and TRBJ2-1, with TRBD2 matching 11 bases. J gave up 7 bases and V 1 base, and 6 bases lay outside the gene matches. Germline assignment: CDR1 MGHRA and CDR2 YSYEKL. CDR3 length: 16 amino acids. The CDR3 DNA follows: TGCGCCAGCAGCCAAGCCGGGACTAGCGGTCAAAATGAGCAGTTCTTC. It translates to CASSQAGTSGQNEQFF.

This sequence joins TRBV2 and TRBJ2-3, with 10 nucleotides matching TRBD2. With V trimmed by 4 bases and J by 5 bases, 6 bases remained unmatched. CDR1 is SNHLY, CDR2 FYNNEI, per germline. There are 15 residues in the CDR3. CDR3 loop: CASSVLAGARDTQYF. The CDR3 DNA reads TGTGCCAGCAGTGTTCTAGCGGGGGCTCGAGATACGCAGTATTTT.

The V and J genes are TRBV5-1 and TRBJ2-2; perhaps TRBD1 as D (5 bases). V was trimmed by 4 bases and J by 0 bases, leaving 10 bases between them. The germline CDR1 and CDR2 sequences are SGHRS and YFSETQ. The CDR3 extends over 15 amino acids. CDR3 loop: CASSPTAANTGELFF. The CDR3 DNA sequence: TGCGCCAGCAGCCCGACAGCCGCGAACACCGGGGAGCTGTTTTTT. Full variable domain (missing parts from reference TRBV5-1 and TRBJ2-2): KAGVTQTPRYLIKTRGQQVTLSCSPISGHRSVSWYQQTPGQGLQFLFEYFSETQRNKGNFPGRFSGRQFSNSRSEMNVSTLELGDSALYLCASSPTAANTGELFFGEGSRLTVL.

The chain links TRBV2 to TRBJ2-7; perhaps TRBD1 as D (6 bases). Germline V gives CDR1 SNHLY, CDR2 FYNNEI. Trimming left V 6 bases short and J 2 bases short, with 17 bases between. This CDR3 region has 15 residues. CDR3 DNA sequence: TGTGCCAGCAGAAACGACCAGGGGCTCCCCTACGAGCAGTACTTC. Its translation is CASRNDQGLPYEQYF.

V is TRBV5-1 and J is TRBJ2-2; 11 bases align to TRBD1. The J segment lost 7 bases and the V segment lost 4 bases, leaving 9 bases of the junction unmatched. Per the germline V gene, CDR1 is SGHRS and CDR2 is YFSETQ. This CDR3 has 16 amino acids. CDR3 sequence (DNA): TGCGCCAGCAGCCCTGAAGGGACAGGGGGAGGCGGGGAGCTGTTTTTT. It yields the protein CASSPEGTGGGGELFF.

This chain links TRBV10-3 with TRBJ2-1; 7 nucleotides line up with TRBD1. Unmatched junction bases numbered 10, after V lost 0 bases and J lost 8 bases. The CDR3 length is 16 residues. Germline V CDR1 and CDR2: ENHRY, SYGVKD. The CDR3 DNA reads as TGTGCCATCAGTGAGTCCCGGACAGGAGGCATCGATGAGCAGTTCTTC. This gives the protein CAISESRTGGIDEQFF.

DNA of the CDR3: TGTGCCAGCAGCCCGGGACTAGACGGAAAGCGGTACTTC. Translating gives CASSPGLDGKRYF. J is TRBJ2-7 and V is TRBV5-4, with 8 positions matching TRBD2. The CDR3 runs to 13 residues. V dropped 4 bases and J dropped 12; count of bases not matched to a gene: 12. CDR1 and CDR2 (germline): SGHNT, YYREEE (reference sequence).

In this sample, this clone turned up once. The chain combines TRBV19 with TRBJ2-3; 7 nucleotides agree with TRBD2. The CDR3 is 14 residues long. Germline trimming cut 10 bases from V and 1 base from J; bases unmatched to any gene: 8. Looked up from germline, CDR1 is LNHDA and CDR2 is SQIVND (reference sequence). The CDR3 coding sequence is TGTGCCACGAGGGGAGGGATTCGCACAGATACGCAGTATTTT. It encodes CATRGGIRTDTQYF. The variable domain in full, completed from reference TRBV19 and TRBJ2-3, reads DGGITQSPKYLFRKEGQNVTLSCEQNLNHDAMYWYRQDPGQGLRLIYYSQIVNDFQKGDIAEGYSVSREKKESFPLTVTSAQKNPTAFYLCATRGGIRTDTQYFGPGTRLTVL.

This clone appeared a few times. The chain recombines TRBV19 with TRBJ1-2, with D possibly matching TRBD1 (5 bases). The V gene lost 5 bases and the J gene lost 1 base, with 8 bases spanning the gap. The CDR3 totals 13 residues. CDR1 is LNHDA, CDR2 SQIVND, per germline (reference sequence). The CDR3, as DNA: TGTGCCAGTAGTGGACAAGGTAACTATGGCTACACCTTC. Amino acids: CASSGQGNYGYTF.

A word on this clone: One end of the junction fails to match germline, which may point to a read error. This CDR3 reads CASSHRSGGLTGTQYF. DNA for the CDR3: TGTGCCAGCAGCCACCGTAGCGGGGGGTTGACAGGTACGCAGTATTTT. This sequence joins TRBV5-6 and TRBJ2-3; TRBD2 agrees at 10 bases. The V gene's germline CDR1 is SGHDT and CDR2 YYEEEE. CDR3 length: 16 residues. Filled out from reference TRBV5-6 and TRBJ2-3, the complete variable domain reads DAGVTQSPTHLIKTRGQQVTLRCSPKSGHDTVSWYQQALGQGPQFIFQYYEEEERQRGNFPDRFSGHQFPNYSSELNVNALLLGDSALYLCASSHRSGGLTGTQYFGPGTRLTVL.

The chain carries TRBV18 and TRBJ1-1; unclear D gene. The CDR3 has 13 amino acids. Germline CDR1 reads KGHSH; CDR2 reads LQKENI. Trimming removed 6 bases from V and 0 bases from J, with 8 bases in between. The CDR3 DNA is TGTGCCAGCTCCCCGGACTTGAACACTGAAGCTTTCTTT. Translated: CASSPDLNTEAFF.

The chain uses TRBV2 and TRBJ2-2; 7 bases are a match to TRBD2. The CDR3 contains 13 residues. CDR1 is SNHLY, CDR2 FYNNEI, per germline. After removal of 8 bases from V and 4 bases from J, the junction contained 4 bases not matched to a gene. The CDR3 here is CASLGGGTGELFF. The CDR3 DNA reads TGTGCCAGCCTTGGGGGGGGCACCGGGGAGCTGTTTTTT.

This chain uses TRBV5-6 with TRBJ2-1, with 14 bases that match TRBD2. The CDR3 covers 16 residues. Losses at the gene ends were 2 bases for V and 3 bases for J; bases not matched to a gene: 1. Germline assignment: CDR1 SGHDT and CDR2 YYEEEE. CDR3 sequence (DNA): TGTGCCAGCAGCTTCGGACTAGCGGGAGGCTACAATGAGCAGTTCTTC. Protein product: CASSFGLAGGYNEQFF.

The chain uses TRBV2 and TRBJ2-3, with 8 nucleotides matching TRBD2. V trimming: 5 bases; J trimming: 8 bases; junction bases outside the gene matches: 9. This CDR3 comprises 14 residues. Looked up from germline, CDR1 is SNHLY and CDR2 is FYNNEI. The CDR3 spells CASSSAGGQSTQYF. The CDR3 DNA reads as TGTGCCAGCAGTTCGGCGGGGGGTCAATCTACGCAGTATTTT.